The 2 T cell receptor beta chains given below trace back to one sample, sequenced in a study of T cell clones after liver transplantation. TCRdb's table, derived via immunoSEQ multiplex PCR, lists solely in-frame clones and lacks some. The sample consists of 55,000 to 75,000 clones, approximately 70% of them appearing once. The material was CD4+ T cells from blood, obtained at the roughly 15-month timepoint. The receptors here all came from a human patient who received a liver transplant. The graft donor may have given rise to some T cells.

The J gene is TRBJ1-5, the V gene TRBV28; a possible D gene is TRBD1 (6 bases). The CDR3 is 16 residues long. V lost 6 bases and J lost 4, with 19 bases in between. In germline, CDR1 is MDHEN, CDR2 SYDVKM. In DNA, the CDR3 is TGTGCCAGCAGGCAGGGGTCACGGGATTGGAATCAGCCCCAGCATTTT. This encodes CASRQGSRDWNQPQHF.

In this sample, this clone turned up a few times. This chain links TRBV28 with TRBJ2-1; 8 bases fit TRBD2. Per germline, CDR1 MDHEN and CDR2 SYDVKM. There are 16 residues in the CDR3. With V trimmed by 4 bases and J by 0 bases, 5 bases remained unmatched. CDR3 amino acids: CASSSSAGGSYNEQFF. In DNA, the CDR3 is TGTGCCAGCAGTTCCTCCGCGGGGGGCTCCTACAATGAGCAGTTCTTC.